Included here is one T cell receptor beta chain sequence, with context. This entry comes from a study of OX40 agonist ivuxolimab in advanced cancers. Overall study context: Ivuxolimab doses were 0.01, 0.1, 0.3, 1.5, 3 or 10 mg/kg every 2 weeks.

Sequenced by immunoSEQ multiplex PCR; TCRdb stores in-frame clones only, minus some. The sample has some 59,000 clones, 91% seen once. The CDR3 totals 14 residues. V was trimmed by 0 bases and J by 3 bases, leaving 8 bases between them. Germline V gene lookup returns CDR1 SGDLS and CDR2 YYNGEE. The TCR comes from an adult with an advanced solid tumor such as melanoma, head and neck, liver or kidney cancer. The starting material was CD4+ or CD8+ T cells sorted from blood, obtained in a trial of the OX40 agonist ivuxolimab. The V and J genes are TRBV9 and TRBJ2-3, with D unresolved. CDR3 DNA sequence: TGTGCCAGCAGCGTAGGGAGAGGAACAGATACGCAGTATTTT. Protein sequence: CASSVGRGTDTQYF.